This T cell receptor beta chain was identified in a study of regulatory T cells in long-lasting Graves disease. Whole-study context: Patients with new Graves' disease had used antithyroid drugs below 3 months.

This clonotype was picked up a small number of times. The CDR3 is made up of 14 amino acids. Germline V CDR1 and CDR2: DFQATT, SNEGSKA (reference sequence). Trimming stripped 1 base from V and 6 bases from J, with 13 bases between. The sample's time point: newly diagnosed GD, antithyroid drugs for less than 3 months. PBMC-derived RNA was used for the TCR library. According to the study, TCR beta libraries were built with iRepertoire HTBI primers and CDR3-region Arm-PCR. Each CDR3 protein is one row after TCRdb ran MiXCR on the multiplex PCR reads. The sample yields around 250,000 distinct CDR3 sequences, around 19% seen once.

This clonotype originated in a female donor with Graves disease. The sequenced sample was peripheral blood mononuclear cells (PBMCs), obtained at new diagnosis, from a patient treated with antithyroid drugs. The gene calls are TRBV20-1 and TRBJ2-1; no firm D call. The CDR3: CSARGYSESNEQFF. The CDR3 DNA is TGCAGTGCTAGAGGTTACAGCGAGAGCAATGAGCAGTTCTTC.